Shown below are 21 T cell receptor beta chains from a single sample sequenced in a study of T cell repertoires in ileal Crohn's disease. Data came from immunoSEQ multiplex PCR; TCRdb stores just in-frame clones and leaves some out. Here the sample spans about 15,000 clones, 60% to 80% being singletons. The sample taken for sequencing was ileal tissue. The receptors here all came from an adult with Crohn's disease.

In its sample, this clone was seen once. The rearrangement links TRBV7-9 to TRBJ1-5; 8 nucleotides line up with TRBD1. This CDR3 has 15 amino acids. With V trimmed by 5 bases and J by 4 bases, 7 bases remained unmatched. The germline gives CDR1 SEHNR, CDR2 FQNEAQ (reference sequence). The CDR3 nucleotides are TGTGCCAGCAGCCACTCCGACAGGGGAAATCAGCCCCAGCATTTT. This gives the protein CASSHSDRGNQPQHF.

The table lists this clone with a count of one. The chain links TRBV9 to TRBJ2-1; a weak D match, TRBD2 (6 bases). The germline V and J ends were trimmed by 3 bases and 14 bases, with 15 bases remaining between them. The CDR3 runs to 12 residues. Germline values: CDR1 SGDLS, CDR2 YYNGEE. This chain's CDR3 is CASSARTGGKFF. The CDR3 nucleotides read TGTGCCAGCAGCGCCAGGACTGGGGGGAAGTTCTTC. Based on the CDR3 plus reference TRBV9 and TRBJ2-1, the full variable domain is DSGVTQTPKHLITATGQRVTLRCSPRSGDLSVYWYQQSLDQGLQFLIQYYNGEERAKGNILERFSAQQFPDLHSELNLSSLELGDSALYFCASSARTGGKFFGPGTRLTVL.

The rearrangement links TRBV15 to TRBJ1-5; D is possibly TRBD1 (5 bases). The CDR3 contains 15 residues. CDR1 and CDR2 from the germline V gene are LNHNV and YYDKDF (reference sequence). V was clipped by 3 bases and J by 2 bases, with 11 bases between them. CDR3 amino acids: CATSRGGVRNQPQHF. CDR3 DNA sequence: TGTGCCACCAGCAGGGGGGGAGTGCGCAATCAGCCCCAGCATTTT.

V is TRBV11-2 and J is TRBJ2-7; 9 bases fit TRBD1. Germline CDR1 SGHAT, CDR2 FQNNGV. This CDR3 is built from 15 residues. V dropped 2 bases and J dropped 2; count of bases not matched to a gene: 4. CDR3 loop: CASSLSGQGPYEQYF. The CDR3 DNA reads TGTGCCAGCAGCTTATCGGGACAGGGCCCCTACGAGCAGTACTTC.

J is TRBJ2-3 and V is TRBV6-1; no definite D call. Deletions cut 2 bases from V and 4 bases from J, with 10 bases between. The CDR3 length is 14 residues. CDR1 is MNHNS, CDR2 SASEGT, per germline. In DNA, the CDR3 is TGTGCCAGCAGTGAATTTAACTTCCCAGATACGCAGTATTTT. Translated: CASSEFNFPDTQYF.

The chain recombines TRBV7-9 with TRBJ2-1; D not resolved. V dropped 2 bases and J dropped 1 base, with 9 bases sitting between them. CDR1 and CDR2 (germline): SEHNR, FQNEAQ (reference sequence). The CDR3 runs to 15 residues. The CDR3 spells CASSLNNPSYNEQFF. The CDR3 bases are TGTGCCAGCAGCTTAAACAACCCGTCCTACAATGAGCAGTTCTTC.

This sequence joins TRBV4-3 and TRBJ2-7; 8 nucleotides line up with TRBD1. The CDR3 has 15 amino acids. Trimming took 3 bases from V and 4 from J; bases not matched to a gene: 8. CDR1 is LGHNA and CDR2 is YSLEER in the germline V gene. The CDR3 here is CASSHSFTGGYEQYF. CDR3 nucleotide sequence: TGCGCCAGCAGCCATTCATTCACAGGGGGGTACGAGCAGTACTTC.

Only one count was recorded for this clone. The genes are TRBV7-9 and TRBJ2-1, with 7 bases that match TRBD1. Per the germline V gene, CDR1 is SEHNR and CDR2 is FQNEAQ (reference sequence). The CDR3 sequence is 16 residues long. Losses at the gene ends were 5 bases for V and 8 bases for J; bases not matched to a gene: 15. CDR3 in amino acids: CASSGTGATFSYEQFF. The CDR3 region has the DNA TGTGCCAGCAGCGGCACAGGGGCCACCTTTAGCTATGAGCAGTTCTTC.

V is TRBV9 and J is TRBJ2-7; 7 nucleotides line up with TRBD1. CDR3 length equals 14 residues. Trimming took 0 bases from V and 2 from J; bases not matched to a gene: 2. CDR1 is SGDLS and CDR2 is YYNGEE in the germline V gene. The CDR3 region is CASSVGQGAYEQYF. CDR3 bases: TGTGCCAGCAGCGTAGGACAGGGAGCCTACGAGCAGTACTTC.

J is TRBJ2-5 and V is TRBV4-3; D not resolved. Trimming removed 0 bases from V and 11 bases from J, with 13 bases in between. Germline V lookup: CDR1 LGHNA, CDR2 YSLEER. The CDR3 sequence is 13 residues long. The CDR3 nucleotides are TGCGCCAGCAGCCAAGATTTGGGTTTGGAGCAGTACTTC. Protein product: CASSQDLGLEQYF.

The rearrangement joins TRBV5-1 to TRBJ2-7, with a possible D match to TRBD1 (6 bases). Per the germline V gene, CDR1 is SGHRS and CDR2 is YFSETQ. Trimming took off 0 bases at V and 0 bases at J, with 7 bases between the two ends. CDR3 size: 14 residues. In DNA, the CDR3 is TGCGCCAGCAGCTTGGGGGACAACTCCTACGAGCAGTACTTC. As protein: CASSLGDNSYEQYF.

The CDR3 coding sequence is TGTGCCACCAGCAGGGAGGGACAGGGTTACGAGCAGTACTTC. Residues: CATSREGQGYEQYF. V is TRBV15 and J is TRBJ2-7; 9 bases fit TRBD1. CDR3 length: 14 residues. Per germline, CDR1 LNHNV and CDR2 YYDKDF (reference sequence). V lost 3 bases, J lost 4 bases, and 4 bases stayed unmatched.

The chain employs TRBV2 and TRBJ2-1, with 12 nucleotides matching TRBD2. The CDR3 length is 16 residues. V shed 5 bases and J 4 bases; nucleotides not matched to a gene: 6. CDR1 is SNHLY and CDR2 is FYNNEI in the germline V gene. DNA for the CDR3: TGTGCCAGCAGTACTAGCGGGGGGACTGCTTACAATGAGCAGTTCTTC. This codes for CASSTSGGTAYNEQFF.

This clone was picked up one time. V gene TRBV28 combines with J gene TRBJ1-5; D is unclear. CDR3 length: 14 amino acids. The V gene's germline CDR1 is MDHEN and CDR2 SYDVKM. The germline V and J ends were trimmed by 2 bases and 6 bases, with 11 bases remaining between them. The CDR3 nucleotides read TGTGCCAGCAGTTTAGGGCAGATTGGTCAGCCCCAGCATTTT. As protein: CASSLGQIGQPQHF.

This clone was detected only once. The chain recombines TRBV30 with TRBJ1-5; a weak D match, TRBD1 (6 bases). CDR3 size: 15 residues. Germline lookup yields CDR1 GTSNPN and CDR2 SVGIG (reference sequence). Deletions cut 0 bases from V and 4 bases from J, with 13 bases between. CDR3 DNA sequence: TGTGCCTGGAGTGTAACGGGGCAGGGGAATCAGCCCCAGCATTTT. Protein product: CAWSVTGQGNQPQHF. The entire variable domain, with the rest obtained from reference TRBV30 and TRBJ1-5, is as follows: SQTIHQWPATLVQPVGSPLSLECTVEGTSNPNLYWYRQAAGRGLQLLFYSVGIGQISSEVPQNLSASRPQDRQFILSSKKLLLSDSGFYLCAWSVTGQGNQPQHFGDGTRLSIL.

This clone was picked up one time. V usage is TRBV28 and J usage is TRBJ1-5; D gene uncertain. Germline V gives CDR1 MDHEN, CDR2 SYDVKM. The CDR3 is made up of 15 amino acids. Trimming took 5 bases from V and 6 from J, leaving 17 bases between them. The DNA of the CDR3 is TGTGCCAGCAGTAGACAACACTTTGAGGGTCAGCCCCAGCATTTT. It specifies CASSRQHFEGQPQHF.

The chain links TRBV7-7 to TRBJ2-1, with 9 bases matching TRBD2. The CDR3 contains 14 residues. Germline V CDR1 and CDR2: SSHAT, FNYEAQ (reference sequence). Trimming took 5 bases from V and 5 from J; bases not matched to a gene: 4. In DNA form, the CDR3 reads TGTGCCAGCAGCCCGACTAGCGGAAACAATGAGCAGTTCTTC. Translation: CASSPTSGNNEQFF.

The CDR3 bases are TGTGCCATCAGGGGGACTTATGAAGAGACCCAGTACTTC. Translating gives CAIRGTYEETQYF. The rearrangement joins TRBV10-3 to TRBJ2-5; D possibly corresponds to TRBD2 (6 bases). Deletions cut 6 bases from V and 3 bases from J, with 11 bases between. The germline CDR1 and CDR2 sequences are ENHRY and SYGVKD. The CDR3 runs 13 residues.

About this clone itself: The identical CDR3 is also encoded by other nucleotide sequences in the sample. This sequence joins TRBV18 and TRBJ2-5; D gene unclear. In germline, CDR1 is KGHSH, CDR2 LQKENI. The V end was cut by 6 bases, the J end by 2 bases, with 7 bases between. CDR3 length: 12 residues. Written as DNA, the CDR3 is TGTGCCAGCTCCCAGAGGCAAGAGACCCAGTACTTC. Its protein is CASSQRQETQYF.

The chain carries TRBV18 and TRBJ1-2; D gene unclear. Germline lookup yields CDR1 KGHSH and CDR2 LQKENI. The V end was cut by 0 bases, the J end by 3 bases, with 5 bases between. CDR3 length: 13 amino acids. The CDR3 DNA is TGTGCCAGCTCACCACCCATTGACTATGGCTACACCTTC. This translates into CASSPPIDYGYTF.

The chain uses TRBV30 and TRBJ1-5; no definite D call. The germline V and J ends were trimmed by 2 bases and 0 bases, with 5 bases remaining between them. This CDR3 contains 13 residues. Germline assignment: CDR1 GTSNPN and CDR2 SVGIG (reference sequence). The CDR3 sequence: CAWSPYSNQPQHF. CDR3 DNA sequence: TGTGCCTGGAGTCCTTATAGCAATCAGCCCCAGCATTTT.